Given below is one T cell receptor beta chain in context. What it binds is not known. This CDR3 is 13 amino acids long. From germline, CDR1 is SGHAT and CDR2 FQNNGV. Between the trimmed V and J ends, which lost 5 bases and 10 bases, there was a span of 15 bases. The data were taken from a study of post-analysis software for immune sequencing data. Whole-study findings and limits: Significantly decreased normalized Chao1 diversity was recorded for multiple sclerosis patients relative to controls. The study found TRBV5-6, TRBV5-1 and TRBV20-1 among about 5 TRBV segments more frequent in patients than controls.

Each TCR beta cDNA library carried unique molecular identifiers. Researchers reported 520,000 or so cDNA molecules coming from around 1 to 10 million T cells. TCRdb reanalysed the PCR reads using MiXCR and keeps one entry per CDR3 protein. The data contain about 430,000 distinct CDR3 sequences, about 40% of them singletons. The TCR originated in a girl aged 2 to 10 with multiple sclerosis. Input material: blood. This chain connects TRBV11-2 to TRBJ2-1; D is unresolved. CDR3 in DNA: TGTGCCAGCAGCGTATCGACCTCGGCGGAGCAGTTCTTC. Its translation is CASSVSTSAEQFF.